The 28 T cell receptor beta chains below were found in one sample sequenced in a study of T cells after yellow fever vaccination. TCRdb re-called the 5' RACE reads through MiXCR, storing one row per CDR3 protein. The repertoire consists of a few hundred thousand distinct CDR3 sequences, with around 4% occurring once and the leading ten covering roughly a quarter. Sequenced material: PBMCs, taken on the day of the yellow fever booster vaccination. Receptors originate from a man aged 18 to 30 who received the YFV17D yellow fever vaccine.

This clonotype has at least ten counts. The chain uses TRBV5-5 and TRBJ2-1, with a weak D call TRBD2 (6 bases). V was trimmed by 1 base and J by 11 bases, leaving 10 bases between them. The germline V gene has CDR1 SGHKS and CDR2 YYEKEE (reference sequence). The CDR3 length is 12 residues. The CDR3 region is CASSLWAGQQFF. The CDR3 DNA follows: TGTGCCAGCAGCTTGTGGGCGGGGCAGCAGTTCTTC. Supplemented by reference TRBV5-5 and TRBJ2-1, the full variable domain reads DAGVTQSPTHLIKTRGQQVTLRCSPISGHKSVSWYQQVLGQGPQFIFQYYEKEERGRGNFPDRFSARQFPNYSSELNVNALLLGDSALYLCASSLWAGQQFFGPGTRLTVL.

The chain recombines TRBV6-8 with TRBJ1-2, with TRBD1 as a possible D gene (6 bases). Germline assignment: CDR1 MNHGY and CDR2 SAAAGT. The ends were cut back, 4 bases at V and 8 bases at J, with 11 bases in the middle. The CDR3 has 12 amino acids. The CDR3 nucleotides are TGTGCCAGCAGTTGGACAGTTGGCGGCTACACCTTC. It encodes CASSWTVGGYTF.

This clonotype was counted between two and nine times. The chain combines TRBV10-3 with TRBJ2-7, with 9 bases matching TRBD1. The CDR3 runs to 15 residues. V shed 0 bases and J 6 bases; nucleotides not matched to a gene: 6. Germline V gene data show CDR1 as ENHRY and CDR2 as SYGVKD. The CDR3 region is CAISESGQGLPEQYV. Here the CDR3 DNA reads TGTGCCATCAGTGAGTCGGGACAGGGCCTTCCCGAGCAGTACGTC.

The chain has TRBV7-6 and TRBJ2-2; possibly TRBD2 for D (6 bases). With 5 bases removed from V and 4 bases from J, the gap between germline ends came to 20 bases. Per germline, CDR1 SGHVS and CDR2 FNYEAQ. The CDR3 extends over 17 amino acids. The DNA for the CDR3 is TGTGCCAGCAGCGCGAGGTCTGGCGGGGACCGCACCGGGGAGCTGTTTTTT. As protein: CASSARSGGDRTGELFF.

The CDR3: CASKREFDLRTEAFF. CDR3 DNA: TGCGCCAGTAAGAGGGAGTTCGATCTTAGGACTGAAGCTTTCTTT. The gene calls are TRBV5-1 and TRBJ1-1; no definite D call. The CDR3 is 15 amino acids. Trimming cost V 8 bases and J 5 bases, with 22 bases left between them. Germline V gives CDR1 SGHRS, CDR2 YFSETQ.

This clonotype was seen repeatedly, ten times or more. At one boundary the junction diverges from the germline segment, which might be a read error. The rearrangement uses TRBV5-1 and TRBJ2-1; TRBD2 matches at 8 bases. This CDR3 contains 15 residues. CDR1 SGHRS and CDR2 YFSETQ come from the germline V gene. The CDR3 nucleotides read TGTGCCAGCAGCTTAGTAGCGGGGAGCTACAATGAGCAGTTCTTC. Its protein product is CASSLVAGSYNEQFF.

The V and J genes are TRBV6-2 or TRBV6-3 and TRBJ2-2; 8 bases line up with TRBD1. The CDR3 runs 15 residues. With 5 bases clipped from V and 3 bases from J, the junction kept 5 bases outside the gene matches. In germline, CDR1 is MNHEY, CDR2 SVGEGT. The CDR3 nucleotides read TGTGCCAGCAGTCCCCAGGGGGCGTACACCGGGGAGCTGTTTTTT. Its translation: CASSPQGAYTGELFF.

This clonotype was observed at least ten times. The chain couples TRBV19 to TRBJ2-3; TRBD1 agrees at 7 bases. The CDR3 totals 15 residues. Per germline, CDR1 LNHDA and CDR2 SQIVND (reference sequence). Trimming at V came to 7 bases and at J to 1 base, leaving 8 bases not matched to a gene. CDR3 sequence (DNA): TGTGCCAGTACCGGTTTAGGGACAGGCACAGATACGCAGTATTTT. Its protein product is CASTGLGTGTDTQYF.

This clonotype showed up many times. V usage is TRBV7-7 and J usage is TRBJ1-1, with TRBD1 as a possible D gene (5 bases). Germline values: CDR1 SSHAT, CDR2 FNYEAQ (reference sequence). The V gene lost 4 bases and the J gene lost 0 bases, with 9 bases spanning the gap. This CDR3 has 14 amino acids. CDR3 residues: CASSSRGVNTEAFF. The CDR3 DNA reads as TGTGCCAGCAGCTCGAGAGGGGTGAACACTGAAGCTTTCTTT.

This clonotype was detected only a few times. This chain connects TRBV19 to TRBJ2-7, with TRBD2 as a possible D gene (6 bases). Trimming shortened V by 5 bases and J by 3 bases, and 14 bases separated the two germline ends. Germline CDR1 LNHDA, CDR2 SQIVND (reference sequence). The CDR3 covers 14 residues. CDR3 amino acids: CASSSAGSFYEQYF. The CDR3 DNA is TGTGCCAGTAGTTCCGCGGGGAGTTTCTACGAGCAGTACTTC.

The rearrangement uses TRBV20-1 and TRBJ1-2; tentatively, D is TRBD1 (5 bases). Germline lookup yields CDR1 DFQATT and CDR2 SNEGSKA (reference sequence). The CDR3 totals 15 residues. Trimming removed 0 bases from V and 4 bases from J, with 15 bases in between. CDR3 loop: CSARDQQDGGYGYTF. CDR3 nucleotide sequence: TGCAGTGCTAGAGATCAACAGGACGGGGGCTATGGCTACACCTTC.

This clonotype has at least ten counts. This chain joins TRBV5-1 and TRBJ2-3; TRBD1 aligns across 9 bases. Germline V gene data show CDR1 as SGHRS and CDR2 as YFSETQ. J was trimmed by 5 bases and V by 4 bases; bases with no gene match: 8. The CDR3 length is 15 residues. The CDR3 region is CASSHGTGSQDTQYF. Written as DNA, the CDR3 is TGCGCCAGCAGCCACGGGACAGGGTCTCAAGATACGCAGTATTTT.

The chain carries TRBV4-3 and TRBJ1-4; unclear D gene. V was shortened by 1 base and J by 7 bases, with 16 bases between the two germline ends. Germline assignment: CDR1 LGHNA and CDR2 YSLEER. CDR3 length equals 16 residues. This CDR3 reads CASSQVIGEYREKLFF. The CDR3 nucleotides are TGCGCCAGCAGCCAAGTTATCGGGGAATATCGTGAAAAACTGTTTTTT.

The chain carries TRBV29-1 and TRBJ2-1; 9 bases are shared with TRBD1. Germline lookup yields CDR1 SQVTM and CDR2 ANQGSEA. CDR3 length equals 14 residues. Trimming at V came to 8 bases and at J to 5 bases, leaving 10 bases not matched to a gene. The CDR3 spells CSLVRGQGNNEQFF. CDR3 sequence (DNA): TGCAGCCTCGTCCGTGGACAGGGGAACAATGAGCAGTTCTTC.

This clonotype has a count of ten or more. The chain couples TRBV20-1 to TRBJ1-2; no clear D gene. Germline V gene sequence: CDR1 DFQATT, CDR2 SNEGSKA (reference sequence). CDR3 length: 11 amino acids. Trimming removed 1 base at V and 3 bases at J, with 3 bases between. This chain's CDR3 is CSARVDYGYTF. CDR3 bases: TGCAGTGCTAGAGTGGACTATGGCTACACCTTC.

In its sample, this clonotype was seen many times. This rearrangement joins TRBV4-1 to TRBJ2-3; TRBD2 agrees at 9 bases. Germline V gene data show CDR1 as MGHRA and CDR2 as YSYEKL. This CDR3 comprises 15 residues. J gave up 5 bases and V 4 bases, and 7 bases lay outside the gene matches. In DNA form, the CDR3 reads TGCGCCAGCAGCCCGCGGGGGGGGCTAGGAGATACGCAGTATTTT. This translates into CASSPRGGLGDTQYF.

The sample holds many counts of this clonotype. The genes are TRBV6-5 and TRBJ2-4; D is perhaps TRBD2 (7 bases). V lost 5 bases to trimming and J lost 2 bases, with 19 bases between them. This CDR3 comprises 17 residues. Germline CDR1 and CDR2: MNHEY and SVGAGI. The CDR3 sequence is CASSPQGGRGTKNIQYF. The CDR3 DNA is TGTGCCAGCAGTCCCCAAGGAGGGAGGGGGACCAAAAACATTCAGTACTTC.

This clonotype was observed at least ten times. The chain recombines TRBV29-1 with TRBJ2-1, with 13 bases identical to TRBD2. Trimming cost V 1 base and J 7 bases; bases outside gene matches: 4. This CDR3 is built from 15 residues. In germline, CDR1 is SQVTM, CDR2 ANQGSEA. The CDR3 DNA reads TGCAGCGTTGAAGCAACTAGCGGGGGGGCGAATGAGCAGTTCTTC. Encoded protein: CSVEATSGGANEQFF.

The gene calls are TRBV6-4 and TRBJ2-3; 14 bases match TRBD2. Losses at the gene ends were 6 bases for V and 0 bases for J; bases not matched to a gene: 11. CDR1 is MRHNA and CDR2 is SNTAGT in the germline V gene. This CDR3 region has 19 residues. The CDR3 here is CASSSGLAGGLSSTDTQYF. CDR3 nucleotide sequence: TGTGCCAGCAGCTCCGGACTAGCGGGGGGCCTCTCTAGCACAGATACGCAGTATTTT.

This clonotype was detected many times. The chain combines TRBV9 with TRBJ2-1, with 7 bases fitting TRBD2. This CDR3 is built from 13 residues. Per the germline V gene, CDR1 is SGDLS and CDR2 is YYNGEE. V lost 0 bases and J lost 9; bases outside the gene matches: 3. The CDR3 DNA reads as TGTGCCAGCAGCGTAGCTGGCGGGGGTGAGCAGTTCTTC. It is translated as CASSVAGGGEQFF. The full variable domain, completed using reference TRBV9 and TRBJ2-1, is DSGVTQTPKHLITATGQRVTLRCSPRSGDLSVYWYQQSLDQGLQFLIQYYNGEERAKGNILERFSAQQFPDLHSELNLSSLELGDSALYFCASSVAGGGEQFFGPGTRLTVL.

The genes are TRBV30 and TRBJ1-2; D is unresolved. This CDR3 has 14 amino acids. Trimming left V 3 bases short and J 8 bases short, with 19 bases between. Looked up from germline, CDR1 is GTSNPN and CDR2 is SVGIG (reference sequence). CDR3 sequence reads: CAWSAIHAVVGYTF. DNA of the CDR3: TGTGCCTGGAGCGCCATACATGCAGTGGTAGGCTACACCTTC. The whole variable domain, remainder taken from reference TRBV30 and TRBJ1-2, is SQTIHQWPATLVQPVGSPLSLECTVEGTSNPNLYWYRQAAGRGLQLLFYSVGIGQISSEVPQNLSASRPQDRQFILSSKKLLLSDSGFYLCAWSAIHAVVGYTFGSGTRLTVV.

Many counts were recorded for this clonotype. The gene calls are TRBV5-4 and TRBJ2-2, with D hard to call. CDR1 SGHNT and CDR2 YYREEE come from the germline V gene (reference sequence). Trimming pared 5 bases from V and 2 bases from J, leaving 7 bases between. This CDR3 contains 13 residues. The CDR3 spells CASRQLNTGELFF. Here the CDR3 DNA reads TGTGCCAGCAGACAGCTAAACACCGGGGAGCTGTTTTTT.

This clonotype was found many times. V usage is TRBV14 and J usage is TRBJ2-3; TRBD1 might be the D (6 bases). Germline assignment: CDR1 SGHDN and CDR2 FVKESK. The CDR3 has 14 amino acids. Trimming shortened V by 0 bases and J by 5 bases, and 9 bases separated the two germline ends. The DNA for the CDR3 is TGTGCCAGCAGCCAAGACACAGGGAGAGATACGCAGTATTTT. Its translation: CASSQDTGRDTQYF.

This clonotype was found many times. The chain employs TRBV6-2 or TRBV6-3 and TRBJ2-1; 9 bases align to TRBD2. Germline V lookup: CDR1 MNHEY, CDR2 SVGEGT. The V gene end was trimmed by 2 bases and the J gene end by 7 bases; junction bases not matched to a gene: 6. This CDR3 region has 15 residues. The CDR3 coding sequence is TGTGCCAGCAGTTACGAGGTAGCGGGGGCAAATGAGCAGTTCTTC. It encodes CASSYEVAGANEQFF.

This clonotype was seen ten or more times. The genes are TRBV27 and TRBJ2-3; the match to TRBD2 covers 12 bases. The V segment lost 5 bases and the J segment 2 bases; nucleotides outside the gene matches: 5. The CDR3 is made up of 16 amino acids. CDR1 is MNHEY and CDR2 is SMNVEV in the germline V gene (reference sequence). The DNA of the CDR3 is TGTGCCAGCAGTCTAGGGACTAGCGGGTTCACAGATACGCAGTATTTT. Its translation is CASSLGTSGFTDTQYF.

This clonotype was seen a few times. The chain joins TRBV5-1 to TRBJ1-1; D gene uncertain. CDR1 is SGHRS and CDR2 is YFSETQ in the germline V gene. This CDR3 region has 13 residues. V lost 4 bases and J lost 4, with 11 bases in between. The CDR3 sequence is CASSTTRGTEAFF. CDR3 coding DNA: TGCGCCAGCAGCACCACCCGGGGCACTGAAGCTTTCTTT.

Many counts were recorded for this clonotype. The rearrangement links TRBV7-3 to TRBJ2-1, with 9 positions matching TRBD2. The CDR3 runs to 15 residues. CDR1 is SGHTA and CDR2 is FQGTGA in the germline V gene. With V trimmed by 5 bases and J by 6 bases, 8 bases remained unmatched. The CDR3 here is CASSPGTSPSNEQFF. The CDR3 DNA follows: TGTGCCAGCAGCCCCGGGACTAGCCCGTCCAATGAGCAGTTCTTC.

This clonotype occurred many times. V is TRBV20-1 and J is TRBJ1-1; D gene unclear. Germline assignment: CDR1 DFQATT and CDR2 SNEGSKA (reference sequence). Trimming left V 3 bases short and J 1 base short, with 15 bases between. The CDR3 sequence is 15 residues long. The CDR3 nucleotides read TGCAGTGCTAGCCGGGGAGGGTACAGGAACACTGAAGCTTTCTTT. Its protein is CSASRGGYRNTEAFF.